This section outlines one T cell receptor beta chain sequence together with its context. The DNA ends 3 residues before the CDR3 does, and the rest of the CDR3 is filled in from the germline J gene. CDR1 and CDR2 (germline): MNHEY, SVGEGT. This CDR3 has 16 residues. J lost 7 bases, V lost 0 bases, and 8 bases had no gene match. The data stem from a study of T cells in women clearing cervical HPV infection. The data were produced by immunoSEQ multiplex PCR, yet TCRdb's version contains in-frame clones alone and is incomplete. The listing records approximately 15,000 clones. The chain carries TRBV6-2 or TRBV6-3 and TRBJ2-1; 8 bases line up with TRBD2. This clonotype was sampled from a woman aged 18-70 years with a cervical HPV16 infection that either progressed to CIN3+ or cleared (not recorded which). The sample consisted of blood buffy coat. The CDR3: CASSYSDGGGWNEQFF. The covered CDR3 bases are TGTGCCAGCAGTTACTCTGACGGGGGGGGTTGGAATGAG.